The 5 T cell receptor beta chains reported below all come from one sample, sequenced in a study of T cell repertoires in cytomegalovirus infection. TCRdb reanalysed the reads using MiXCR and keeps one entry per CDR3 protein. The table has some 940,000 distinct CDR3 sequences, about 33% seen once. No antigen has been assigned to these receptors. The specimen was cultured CD8+ T cells from PBMCs, collected from culture after CMV antigen stimulation. The receptor set was obtained from a human donor in good health (CMV status not recorded). Some clones in this sample may be carry-over from other donors' samples.

The chain combines TRBV19 with TRBJ2-7; the match to TRBD2 covers 14 bases. In germline, CDR1 is LNHDA, CDR2 SQIVND (reference sequence). CDR3 length equals 16 residues. Trimming removed 6 bases from V and 6 bases from J; junction bases left unmatched: 10. The CDR3 nucleotides are TGTGCCAGTAGCCCAGGGACTAGCGGGGGCTGGAGCGAGCAGTACTTC. This sequence encodes CASSPGTSGGWSEQYF.

This clonotype showed up just a few times. The rearrangement links TRBV5-6 to TRBJ2-1; TRBD1 agrees at 10 bases. Germline values: CDR1 SGHDT, CDR2 YYEEEE. The CDR3 is made up of 15 amino acids. The V gene end was trimmed by 1 base and the J gene end by 9 bases; junction bases not matched to a gene: 7. In DNA form, the CDR3 reads TGTGCCAGCAGCTTGACCGGACAGGGGGTTGGTGAGCAGTTCTTC. Translation gives CASSLTGQGVGEQFF.

The chain recombines TRBV6-1 with TRBJ1-4; 10 bases agree with TRBD1. Germline CDR1 is MNHNS and CDR2 is SASEGT. J gave up 6 bases and V 6 bases, and 7 bases lay outside the gene matches. This CDR3 has 15 residues. The CDR3, as DNA: TGTGCCAGCAGGCTTACCGGGACAGGGGATGAAAAACTGTTTTTT. Its translation: CASRLTGTGDEKLFF.

The chain links TRBV4-2 to TRBJ2-3; 11 bases fit TRBD2. The germline CDR1 and CDR2 sequences are LGHNA and YNFKEQ. The CDR3 consists of 16 residues. Unmatched junction bases numbered 3, after V lost 1 base and J lost 3 bases. The CDR3 reads CASSQVAGGATDTQYF. The CDR3, as DNA: TGTGCCAGCAGCCAAGTAGCGGGGGGGGCAACAGATACGCAGTATTTT.

This clonotype occurred many times. V is TRBV7-2 and J is TRBJ2-5, with D unresolved. Trimming stripped 4 bases from V and 5 bases from J, with 8 bases between. CDR3 length: 12 residues. From germline, CDR1 is SGHTA and CDR2 FQGNSA. The DNA of the CDR3 is TGTGCCAGCAGCTCCCTTGAGGAGACCCAGTACTTC. Protein sequence: CASSSLEETQYF.